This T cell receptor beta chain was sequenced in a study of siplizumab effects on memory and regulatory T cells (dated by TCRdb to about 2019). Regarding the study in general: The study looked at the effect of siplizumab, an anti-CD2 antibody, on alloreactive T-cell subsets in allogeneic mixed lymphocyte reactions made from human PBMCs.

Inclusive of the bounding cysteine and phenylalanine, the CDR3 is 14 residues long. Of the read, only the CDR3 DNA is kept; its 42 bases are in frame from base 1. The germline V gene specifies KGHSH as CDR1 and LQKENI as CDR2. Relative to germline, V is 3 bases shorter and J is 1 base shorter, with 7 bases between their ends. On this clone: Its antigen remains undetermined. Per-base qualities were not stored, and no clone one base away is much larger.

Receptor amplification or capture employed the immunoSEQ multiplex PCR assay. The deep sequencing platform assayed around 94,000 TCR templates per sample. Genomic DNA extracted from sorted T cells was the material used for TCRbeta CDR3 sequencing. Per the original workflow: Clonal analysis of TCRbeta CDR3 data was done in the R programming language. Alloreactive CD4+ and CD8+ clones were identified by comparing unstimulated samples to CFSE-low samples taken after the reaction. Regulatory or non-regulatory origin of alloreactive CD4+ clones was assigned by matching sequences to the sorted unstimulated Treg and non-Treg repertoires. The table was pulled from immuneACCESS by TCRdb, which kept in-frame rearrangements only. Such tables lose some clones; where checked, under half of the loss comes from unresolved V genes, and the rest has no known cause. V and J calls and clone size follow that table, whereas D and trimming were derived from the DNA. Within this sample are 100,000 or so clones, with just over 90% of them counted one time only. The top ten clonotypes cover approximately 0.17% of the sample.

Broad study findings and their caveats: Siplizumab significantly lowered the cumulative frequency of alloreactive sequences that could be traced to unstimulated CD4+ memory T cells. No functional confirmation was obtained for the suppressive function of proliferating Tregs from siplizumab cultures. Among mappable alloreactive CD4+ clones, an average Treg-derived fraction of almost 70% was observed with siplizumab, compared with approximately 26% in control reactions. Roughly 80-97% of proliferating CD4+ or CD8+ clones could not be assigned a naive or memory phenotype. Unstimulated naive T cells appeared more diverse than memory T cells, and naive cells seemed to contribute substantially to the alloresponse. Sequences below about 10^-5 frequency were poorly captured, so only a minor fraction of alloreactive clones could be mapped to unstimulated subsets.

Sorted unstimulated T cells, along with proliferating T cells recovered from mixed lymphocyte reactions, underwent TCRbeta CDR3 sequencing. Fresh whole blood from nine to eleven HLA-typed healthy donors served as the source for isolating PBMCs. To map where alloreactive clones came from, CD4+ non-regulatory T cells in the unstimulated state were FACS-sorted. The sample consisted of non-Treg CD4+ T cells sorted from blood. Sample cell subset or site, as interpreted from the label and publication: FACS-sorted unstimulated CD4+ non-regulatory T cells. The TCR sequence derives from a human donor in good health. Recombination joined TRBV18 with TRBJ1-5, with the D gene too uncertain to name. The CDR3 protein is CASSPERSNQPQHF. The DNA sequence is TGTGCCAGCTCACCGGAAAGAAGCAATCAGCCCCAGCATTTT.